This is a list of T cell receptor beta chains from one sample in a study of control samples from healthy donors and cancer patients. This table comes from immunoSEQ multiplex PCR, and its TCRdb copy is limited to in-frame clones, with some not included. The sample includes about 92,000 clones, almost 85% of them seen just once. Sequences were obtained from blood. These receptors all stem from a woman between 55 and 75 years old in good health. CDR3s include the opening cysteine and the closing phenylalanine or tryptophan. The order of the fields is clone size, V gene, D gene, J gene, CDR3 DNA, CDR3 protein. D genes are given only for firm matches. Size values are once, few and many counts, or a class for expanded clones, and some rows have none.

>-|TRBV18|-|TRBJ1-5
TGTGCCAGCTCTCCCGGAGGGCAGCCCCAGCATTTT
CASSPGGQPQHF
>-|TRBV18|-|TRBJ2-7
TGTGCCAGCTCGTCGCAGACTAGTTACGAGCAGTACTTC
CASSSQTSYEQYF
>few|TRBV12-3/TRBV12-4|-|TRBJ2-5
TGTGCCAGCAGTTTAGGGGAGACCCAGTACTTC
CASSLGETQYF
>few|TRBV28|TRBD1|TRBJ1-2
TGTGCCAGCAGTCCCGGCTTGGGAGGGGGCAACTATGGCTACACCTTC
CASSPGLGGGNYGYTF
>-|TRBV5-1|-|TRBJ1-2
TGCGCCAGCAGCTTGGGCACAGTTAACTATGGCTACACCTTC
CASSLGTVNYGYTF
>few|TRBV12-3/TRBV12-4|TRBD1|TRBJ1-5
TGTGCCAGCAGTTGGACAGGGCATCAGCCCCAGCATTTT
CASSWTGHQPQHF
>-|TRBV18|-|TRBJ1-5
TGTGCCAGCTCCGACGGGGACAATCAGCCCCAGCATTTT
CASSDGDNQPQHF
>-|TRBV5-6|-|TRBJ2-1
TGTGCCAGCAGCCTCTACACTAGTTTGGCTTATAATGAGCAGTTCTTC
CASSLYTSLAYNEQFF
>-|TRBV11-2|-|TRBJ1-6
TGTGCCAGCAGCGGACAATACCGGGGCAATTCACCCCTCCACTTT
CASSGQYRGNSPLHF
>-|TRBV4-3|TRBD1|TRBJ1-1
TGCGCCAGCAGCCAAGAACAGGGGGCGTACACTGAAGCTTTCTTT
CASSQEQGAYTEAFF
>-|TRBV7-2|-|TRBJ1-6
TGTGCCAGCAGCTTTAGGCACAATAATTCACCCCTCCACTTT
CASSFRHNNSPLHF
>-|TRBV20-1|-|TRBJ2-5
TGCAGTGCTAGTACAGGGATGTGGGAGACCCAGTACTTC
CSASTGMWETQYF
>-|TRBV27|TRBD1|TRBJ2-7
TGTGCCAGCAGTTCCCGGGGGACAGGGAGACCCGAGCAGTACTTC
CASSSRGTGRPEQYF
>-|TRBV19|-|TRBJ1-4
TGTGCCACCAGAGGAGGCGTTTTTAATGAAAAACTGTTTTTT
CATRGGVFNEKLFF
>-|TRBV28|-|TRBJ1-2
TGTGCCAGCAGTCTACCCGAAGTCTATGGCTACACCTTC
CASSLPEVYGYTF
>-|TRBV27|TRBD2|TRBJ2-3
TGTGCCAGCAGTTTCTTAAAGGGACTAGCGGGACTCCATACGCAGTATTTT
CASSFLKGLAGLHTQYF
>-|TRBV7-7|TRBD2|TRBJ2-7
TGTGCTAGCAGCTTAGAGGCCCGGGGGGTCGGGGAGCAGTACTTC
CASSLEARGVGEQYF
>-|TRBV2|-|TRBJ1-5
TGTGCCAGCCTAAGCGGTACGGGATTCAATCAGCCCCAGCATTTT
CASLSGTGFNQPQHF
>-|TRBV18|-|TRBJ1-6
TGTGCCAGCTCAGCCGACAGAAATTCACCCCTCCACTTT
CASSADRNSPLHF
>once|TRBV14|-|TRBJ1-2
TGTGCCAGCAGCCGAGAAGCCCTAAAAAGGGCCCCTAACTATGGCTACACCTTC
CASSREALKRAPNYGYTF
>-|TRBV12-3/TRBV12-4|-|TRBJ1-5
TGTGCCAGCACTGACTTAGGCCAGCCCCAGCATTTT
CASTDLGQPQHF
>-|TRBV7-2|TRBD2|TRBJ2-3
TGTGCCAGCAGCCTGATAGCGGGGGCCGTCACAGATACGCAGTATTTT
CASSLIAGAVTDTQYF
>-|TRBV6-2/TRBV6-3|TRBD1|TRBJ2-5
TGTGCCAGCAGTTACCCAAGACAGGGGGCCTTGATAGAGACCCAGTACTTC
CASSYPRQGALIETQYF
>-|TRBV7-9|-|TRBJ1-6
TGTGCCAGCAGCTTACGCCCCGAGGATTCACCCCTCCACTTT
CASSLRPEDSPLHF
>-|TRBV24-1|TRBD2|TRBJ2-1
TGTGCCACCAGTGATTCGACTAGCGGGGCCCGAAATGAGCAGTTCTTC
CATSDSTSGARNEQFF
>-|TRBV4-3|-|TRBJ2-1
TGCGCCAGCAGCCCAGCCAGGACACCCACTAGAACCTACAATGAGCAGTTCTTC
CASSPARTPTRTYNEQFF
>-|TRBV25-1|TRBD1|TRBJ2-7
TGTGCCAGCAGTGGACCTGGCAGGGGGATGTACGAGCAGTACTTC
CASSGPGRGMYEQYF
>-|TRBV5-8|-|TRBJ1-4
TGTGCCAGCAGCTACGGGACTTCGGGAAAACTGTTTTTT
CASSYGTSGKLFF
>-|TRBV29-1|-|TRBJ1-1
TGCAGCGTATCCATTAATACGAGGGAAGCTTTCTTT
CSVSINTREAFF